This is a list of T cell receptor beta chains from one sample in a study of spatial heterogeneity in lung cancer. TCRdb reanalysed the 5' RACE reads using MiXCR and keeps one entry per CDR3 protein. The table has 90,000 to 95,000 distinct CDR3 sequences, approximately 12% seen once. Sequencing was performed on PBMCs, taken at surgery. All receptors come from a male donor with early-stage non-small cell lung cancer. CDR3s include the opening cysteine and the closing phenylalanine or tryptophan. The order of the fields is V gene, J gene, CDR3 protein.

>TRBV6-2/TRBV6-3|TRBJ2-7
CASSITFLYEQYF
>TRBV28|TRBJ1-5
CASSSGQGGQPQHF
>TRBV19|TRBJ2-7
CASSLAGSGSLTVYEQYF
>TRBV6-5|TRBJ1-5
CASSFAYTGISNQPQHF
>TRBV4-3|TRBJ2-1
CASSTREGSYNEQFF
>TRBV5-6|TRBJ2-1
CASSRPGLPPSEQFF
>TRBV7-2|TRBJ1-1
CASRREVSTEAFF
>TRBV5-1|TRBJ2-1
CASSLSTGAFYNEQFF
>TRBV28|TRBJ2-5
CASSLPVGLSWETQYF
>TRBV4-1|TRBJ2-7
CASSITGEGAYEQYF
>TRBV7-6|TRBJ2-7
CASSLQGASGEQYF
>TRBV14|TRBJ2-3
CASSHWTSESTDTQYF
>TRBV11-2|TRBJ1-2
CASSLAAGNGYTF
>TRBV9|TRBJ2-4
CASSPGLAGINGAKNIQYF
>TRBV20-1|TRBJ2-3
CSARDPTSGRKDTQYF
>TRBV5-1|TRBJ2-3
CASSQRLAGGTDTQYF
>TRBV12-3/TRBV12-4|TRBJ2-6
CVSSPRQSGANVLTF
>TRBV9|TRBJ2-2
CASSVADSARTGELFF
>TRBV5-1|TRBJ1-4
CASSMGALAFDEKLFF
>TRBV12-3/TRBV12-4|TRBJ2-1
CASSRPGLAVSYNEQFF
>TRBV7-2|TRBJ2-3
CASSLVARGGRTDTQYF
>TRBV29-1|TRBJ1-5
CSVAPDASNQPQHF
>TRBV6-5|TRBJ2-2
CASSYWDRARTGELFF
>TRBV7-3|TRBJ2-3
CASSDTSSDTQYF
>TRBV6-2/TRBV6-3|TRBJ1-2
CASSYEVGSRTNYGYTF
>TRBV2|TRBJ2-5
CASTRDRGGGETQYF